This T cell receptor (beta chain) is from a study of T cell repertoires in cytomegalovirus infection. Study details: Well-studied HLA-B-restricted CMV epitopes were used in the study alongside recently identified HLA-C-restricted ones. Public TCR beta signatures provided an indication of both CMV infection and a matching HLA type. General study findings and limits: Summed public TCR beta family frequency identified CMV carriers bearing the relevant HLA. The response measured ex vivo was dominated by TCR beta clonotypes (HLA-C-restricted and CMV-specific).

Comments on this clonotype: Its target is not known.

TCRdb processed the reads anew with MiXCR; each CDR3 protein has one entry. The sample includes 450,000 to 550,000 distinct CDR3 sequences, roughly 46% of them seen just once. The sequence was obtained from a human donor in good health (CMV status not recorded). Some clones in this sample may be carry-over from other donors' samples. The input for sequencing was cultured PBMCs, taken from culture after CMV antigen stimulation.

CDR3 in amino acids: CASSPTSGRAGEQYF. The CDR3 nucleotides read TGTGCCAGCAGCCCGACTAGCGGGAGGGCAGGCGAGCAGTACTTC. This sequence joins TRBV7-9 and TRBJ2-7, with TRBD2 matching over 14 bases. This CDR3 comprises 15 residues. Germline CDR1 SEHNR, CDR2 FQNEAQ (reference sequence). J was trimmed by 6 bases and V by 5 bases; bases with no gene match: 6.